Following are 5 T cell receptor beta chains from one sample sequenced in a study of early T cells in non-severe SARS-CoV-2 infection (dated by TCRdb to the early 2020s). The protocol used for the library was 5' RACE. Sequencing was carried out with a NextSeq 500. TCRdb trimmed public reads at Q25 via fastp, called clones via MiXCR and kept in-frame beta chains. Every CDR3 protein is listed once, alongside the most common genes and DNA of its rows. The sample table lists around 61,000 distinct CDR3 sequences, approximately 10% of them with a count of one. Together, the top ten hold more than 1.5% of the sample. Input material: whole blood. All receptors come from an adult who was a healthcare worker with PCR-confirmed SARS-CoV-2 infection or an uninfected control (not recorded which).

This clonotype has more than one count but fewer than ten. V and J are TRBV11-2 and TRBJ2-3, with 15 bases that match TRBD2. The CDR3 sequence is 16 residues long. Germline-derived CDR1 and CDR2 are SGHAT and FQNNGV. With 8 bases clipped from V and 6 bases from J, the junction kept 9 bases outside the gene matches. CDR3 sequence (DNA): TGTGCCAGCGGACTAGCGGGGGGGACCCCCGGTGATACGCAGTATTTT. Translation gives CASGLAGGTPGDTQYF.

Ten or more counts support this clonotype. The chain carries TRBV29-1 and TRBJ1-2; D is unclear. The CDR3 covers 12 residues. Germline loops: CDR1 SQVTM, CDR2 ANQGSEA. V was shortened by 2 bases and J by 8 bases, with 12 bases between the two germline ends. CDR3 protein: CSVERNSEGYTF. CDR3 DNA sequence: TGCAGCGTTGAAAGGAATTCCGAAGGCTACACCTTC.

This clonotype was detected only a few times. This rearrangement joins TRBV20-1 to TRBJ1-1; 9 nucleotides align to TRBD1. Germline V gene lookup returns CDR1 DFQATT and CDR2 SNEGSKA (reference sequence). Losses at the gene ends were 2 bases for V and 0 bases for J; bases not matched to a gene: 4. CDR3 length equals 15 residues. CDR3 region: CSARKQGALNTEAFF. CDR3 DNA sequence: TGCAGTGCTAGAAAACAGGGGGCCCTGAACACTGAAGCTTTCTTT.

At least ten counts were recorded for this clonotype. The CDR3 here is CASSQDFRGPGELFF. The CDR3 region has the DNA TGCGCCAGCAGCCAAGATTTCAGGGGGCCCGGGGAGCTGTTTTTT. V gene TRBV4-3 combines with J gene TRBJ2-2; 8 bases align to TRBD1. Germline lookup yields CDR1 LGHNA and CDR2 YSLEER. The CDR3 spans 15 residues. The V gene end was trimmed by 0 bases and the J gene end by 6 bases; junction bases not matched to a gene: 3.

This clonotype showed up many times. The chain recombines TRBV27 with TRBJ1-5, with D tentatively TRBD1 (5 bases). CDR1 MNHEY and CDR2 SMNVEV come from the germline V gene (reference sequence). V was clipped by 4 bases and J by 7 bases, with 23 bases between them. This CDR3 is built from 17 residues. Written as DNA, the CDR3 is TGTGCCAGCAGTTCCATCGGATCCCAACGGGGCAGGCAGCCCCAGCATTTT. This sequence encodes CASSSIGSQRGRQPQHF.